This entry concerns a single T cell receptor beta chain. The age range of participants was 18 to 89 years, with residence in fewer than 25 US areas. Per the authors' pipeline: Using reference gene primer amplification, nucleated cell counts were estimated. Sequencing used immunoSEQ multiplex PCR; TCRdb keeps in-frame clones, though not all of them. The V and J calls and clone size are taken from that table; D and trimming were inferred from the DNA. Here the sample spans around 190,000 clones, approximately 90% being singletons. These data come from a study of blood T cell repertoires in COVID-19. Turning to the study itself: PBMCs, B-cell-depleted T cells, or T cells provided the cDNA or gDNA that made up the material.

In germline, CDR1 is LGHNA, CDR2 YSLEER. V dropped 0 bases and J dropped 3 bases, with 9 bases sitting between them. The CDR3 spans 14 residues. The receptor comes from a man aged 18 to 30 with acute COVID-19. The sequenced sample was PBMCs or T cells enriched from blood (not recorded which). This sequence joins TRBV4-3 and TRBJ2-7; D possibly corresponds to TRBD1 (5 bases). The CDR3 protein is CASSQDRARYEQYF. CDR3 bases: TGCGCCAGCAGCCAAGACAGGGCCCGCTACGAGCAGTACTTC.